The next 26 T cell receptor beta chains were all read from a single sample in a study of blood T cell repertoires in COVID-19. Repertoires were generated with immunoSEQ multiplex PCR, while TCRdb's copy carries only in-frame clones and drops some. Of tens of thousands of clones in the sample, approximately 80% were seen once. Sequenced: peripheral blood. These receptors came from a man between 50 and 59 years old with acute or convalescent COVID-19.

The rearrangement links TRBV10-3 to TRBJ2-2; 12 bases line up with TRBD1. Looked up from germline, CDR1 is ENHRY and CDR2 is SYGVKD. This CDR3 has 17 amino acids. Trimming at V came to 4 bases and at J to 5 bases, leaving 8 bases not matched to a gene. The CDR3 is CAISGFSGQGATGELFF. The CDR3 DNA follows: TGTGCCATCAGTGGATTTTCGGGACAGGGGGCTACCGGGGAGCTGTTTTTT.

The rearrangement links TRBV18 to TRBJ2-2; D uncertain. The CDR3 length is 15 residues. The V gene's germline CDR1 is KGHSH and CDR2 LQKENI. V dropped 3 bases and J dropped 2 bases, with 10 bases sitting between them. CDR3 amino acids: CASSPRQLNTGELFF. The CDR3 DNA follows: TGTGCCAGCTCACCGAGGCAGCTAAACACCGGGGAGCTGTTTTTT.

The chain carries TRBV4-1 and TRBJ1-5; 11 positions match TRBD1. With V trimmed by 4 bases and J by 2 bases, 4 bases remained unmatched. Germline CDR1 and CDR2: MGHRA and YSYEKL. The CDR3 contains 16 residues. CDR3 loop: CASSPGTGGRNQPQHF. Here the CDR3 DNA reads TGCGCCAGCAGCCCTGGGACAGGGGGACGCAATCAGCCCCAGCATTTT.

The rearrangement joins TRBV7-2 to TRBJ1-2; 7 bases fit TRBD1. Germline assignment: CDR1 SGHTA and CDR2 FQGNSA. The junction had 5 bases not matched to a gene; V was cut back by 5 bases and J by 5 bases. The CDR3 has 13 amino acids. The CDR3 loop is CASSPGTEYGYTF. For the CDR3, the DNA is TGTGCCAGCAGCCCCGGGACAGAGTATGGCTACACCTTC.

The CDR3 coding sequence is TGTGCCAGCACCCTGAGATCGGGGGAAGCTTTCTTT. It translates to CASTLRSGEAFF. The chain uses TRBV3-1 (or the pseudogene TRBV3-2) and TRBJ1-1; D call uncertain. With 7 bases removed from V and 8 bases from J, the gap between germline ends came to 14 bases. The CDR3 sequence is 12 residues long. Germline loops: CDR1 LGHDT, CDR2 YNNKEL (reference sequence).

The chain couples TRBV5-6 to TRBJ1-2; no definite D call. The CDR3 runs to 12 residues. Germline V CDR1 and CDR2: SGHDT, YYEEEE. Trimming stripped 3 bases from V and 6 bases from J, with 9 bases between. As DNA, the CDR3 is TGTGCCAGCAGCTCCTCGTTTGATGGCTACACCTTC. It encodes CASSSSFDGYTF.

The chain joins TRBV7-9 to TRBJ2-5; 8 bases are shared with TRBD1. Germline-derived CDR1 and CDR2 are SEHNR and FQNEAQ (reference sequence). With 5 bases clipped from V and 5 bases from J, the junction kept 4 bases outside the gene matches. The CDR3 consists of 13 residues. This CDR3 is CASSRQGRETQYF. The CDR3 region has the DNA TGTGCCAGCAGCCGACAGGGGCGGGAGACCCAGTACTTC. The whole variable domain, remainder taken from reference TRBV7-9 and TRBJ2-5, is DTGVSQNPRHKITKRGQNVTFRCDPISEHNRLYWYRQTLGQGPEFLTYFQNEAQLEKSRLLSDRFSAERPKGSFSTLEIQRTEQGDSAMYLCASSRQGRETQYFGPGTRLLVL.

The genes are TRBV28 and TRBJ1-6; D perhaps matches TRBD1 (5 bases). Trimming removed 6 bases from V and 13 bases from J, with 10 bases in between. The CDR3 covers 11 residues. The germline CDR1 and CDR2 sequences are MDHEN and SYDVKM. This CDR3 is CASSLDTPLHF. In nucleotides, the CDR3 is TGTGCCAGCAGCCTGGACACCCCCCTCCACTTT.

The chain combines TRBV7-3 with TRBJ2-7; 7 bases match TRBD2. CDR1 and CDR2 (germline): SGHTA, FQGTGA. V lost 2 bases to trimming and J lost 5 bases; unmatched junction nucleotides: 12. The CDR3 has 16 amino acids. The CDR3 loop is CASSLYLGGSIDEQYF. CDR3 DNA sequence: TGTGCCAGCAGCTTATACTTGGGCGGGAGTATCGACGAGCAGTACTTC.

V and J are TRBV4-3 and TRBJ2-2; D perhaps matches TRBD1 (6 bases). Germline loops: CDR1 LGHNA, CDR2 YSLEER. This CDR3 is 14 amino acids long. V lost 5 bases, J lost 3 bases, and 10 bases lay in between. The chain's CDR3 is CASSRTVDTGELFF. DNA for the CDR3: TGCGCCAGCAGCAGGACAGTAGACACCGGGGAGCTGTTTTTT.

This sequence joins TRBV10-3 and TRBJ1-4, with 8 bases matching TRBD1. Per the germline V gene, CDR1 is ENHRY and CDR2 is SYGVKD. The CDR3 is 13 residues long. The junction had 7 bases not matched to a gene; V was cut back by 10 bases and J by 6 bases. The CDR3 region has the DNA TGTGCCACTCGGGACAGGTGGGATGAAAAACTGTTTTTT. Amino acid sequence: CATRDRWDEKLFF.

The V gene is TRBV18, the J gene TRBJ2-7, with TRBD1 matching over 7 bases. Germline V lookup: CDR1 KGHSH, CDR2 LQKENI. Trimming took 3 bases from V and 4 from J; bases not matched to a gene: 27. The CDR3 totals 21 residues. The CDR3 coding sequence is TGTGCCAGCTCACCGTTAAGCCCGGGACAGCCCAATCCGACCGTGGAGTACGAGCAGTACTTC. This translates into CASSPLSPGQPNPTVEYEQYF. The whole variable domain, filled in from reference TRBV18 and TRBJ2-7, reads NAGVMQNPRHLVRRRGQEARLRCSPMKGHSHVYWYRQLPEEGLKFMVYLQKENIIDESGMPKERFSAEFPKEGPSILRIQQVVRGDSAAYFCASSPLSPGQPNPTVEYEQYFGPGTRLTVT.

The chain combines TRBV6-2 or TRBV6-3 with TRBJ1-1; D may be TRBD1 (6 bases). This CDR3 region has 15 residues. CDR1 MNHEY and CDR2 SVGEGT come from the germline V gene. Trimming shortened V by 5 bases and J by 1 base, and 14 bases separated the two germline ends. The CDR3 reads CASSLQGRRNTEAFF. Here the CDR3 DNA reads TGTGCCAGCAGTCTACAGGGTCGCAGGAACACTGAAGCTTTCTTT.

This clone occurred a few times. This chain links TRBV6-1 with TRBJ1-5; TRBD1 matches at 10 bases. The CDR3 runs 15 residues. Trimming at V came to 1 base and at J to 7 bases, leaving 4 bases not matched to a gene. CDR1 is MNHNS, CDR2 SASEGT, per germline. The CDR3 DNA is TGTGCCAGCAGTGAAGGGACAGGGGGTCGCCAGCCCCAGCATTTT. Translated: CASSEGTGGRQPQHF.

V usage is TRBV5-4 and J usage is TRBJ2-5; 10 bases match TRBD1. Trimming took 5 bases from V and 4 from J; bases not matched to a gene: 11. CDR1 is SGHNT and CDR2 is YYREEE in the germline V gene (reference sequence). There are 16 residues in the CDR3. The CDR3 is CASRQSGTGVRETQYF. Here the CDR3 DNA reads TGTGCCAGCAGACAATCCGGGACAGGGGTCCGAGAGACCCAGTACTTC.

CDR3 protein: CASSGSTSGAGETQYF. CDR3 in DNA: TGTGCCAGCAGCGGCAGTACTAGCGGGGCAGGGGAGACCCAGTACTTC. The chain uses TRBV5-4 and TRBJ2-5; 10 bases line up with TRBD2. Germline V lookup: CDR1 SGHNT, CDR2 YYREEE (reference sequence). V dropped 4 bases and J dropped 5; count of bases not matched to a gene: 11. The CDR3 runs to 16 residues.

This chain joins TRBV28 and TRBJ2-5; D is perhaps TRBD2 (6 bases). The length of the CDR3 is 14 residues. V was trimmed by 5 bases and J by 3 bases, leaving 13 bases between them. Looked up from germline, CDR1 is MDHEN and CDR2 is SYDVKM. CDR3 bases: TGTGCCAGCAGTCGAGGTCCGGGGGAAGAGACCCAGTACTTC. This codes for CASSRGPGEETQYF.

The chain carries TRBV10-3 and TRBJ2-1, with 7 positions matching TRBD2. The CDR3 length is 16 residues. Germline CDR1 is ENHRY and CDR2 is SYGVKD. The junction had 14 bases not matched to a gene; V was cut back by 10 bases and J by 2 bases. In DNA form, the CDR3 reads TGTGCCACTAGTCTTGGCGGGAGTGGCACCTACAATGAGCAGTTCTTC. Protein product: CATSLGGSGTYNEQFF.

V and J are TRBV28 and TRBJ1-5; D remains unclear. V lost 5 bases and J 2 bases, leaving 16 bases between the germline ends. This CDR3 contains 16 residues. CDR1 and CDR2 from the germline V gene are MDHEN and SYDVKM. CDR3 nucleotides: TGTGCCAGCAGTCCCCCTTATTTGGAGGGCAATCAGCCCCAGCATTTT. Translating it yields CASSPPYLEGNQPQHF.

The rearrangement links TRBV7-2 to TRBJ2-4, with 10 bases matching TRBD1. Germline V lookup: CDR1 SGHTA, CDR2 FQGNSA. Unmatched junction bases numbered 8, after V lost 5 bases and J lost 1 base. CDR3 length: 17 amino acids. CDR3 in amino acids: CASSLTRQGAAKNIQYF. The DNA for the CDR3 is TGTGCCAGCAGCCTTACAAGACAGGGGGCTGCCAAAAACATTCAGTACTTC.

CDR3 bases: TGTGCCAGCAGTGAGTCAGGAGGGGTGAATCAGCCCCAGCATTTT. Encoded protein: CASSESGGVNQPQHF. The rearrangement links TRBV6-1 to TRBJ1-5, with D possibly being TRBD1 (5 bases). The CDR3 runs 15 residues. The V gene's germline CDR1 is MNHNS and CDR2 SASEGT. V lost 3 bases, J lost 4 bases, and 13 bases lay in between.

This clone was counted only a few times. Different DNA sequences within this sample yield the same CDR3. The chain joins TRBV4-3 to TRBJ1-3; a possible D gene is TRBD1 (5 bases). Germline V lookup: CDR1 LGHNA, CDR2 YSLEER. V lost 0 bases and J lost 7, with 10 bases in between. This CDR3 contains 14 residues. The CDR3 sequence is CASSQDQGANTIYF. The CDR3 DNA is TGCGCCAGCAGCCAAGATCAAGGGGCGAACACCATATATTTT.

The chain is built from TRBV27 and TRBJ1-2; D perhaps matches TRBD1 (5 bases). In germline, CDR1 is MNHEY, CDR2 SMNVEV (reference sequence). The CDR3 is 13 amino acids. The germline V and J ends were trimmed by 4 bases and 8 bases, with 14 bases remaining between them. The DNA of the CDR3 is TGTGCCAGCAGTTCGTCCCTCCGGGGGGGCTACACCTTC. It specifies CASSSSLRGGYTF.

The gene calls are TRBV9 and TRBJ1-2; perhaps TRBD1 as D (6 bases). Trimming left V 0 bases short and J 1 base short, with 16 bases between. The length of the CDR3 is 17 residues. Germline V gives CDR1 SGDLS, CDR2 YYNGEE. The CDR3 spells CASSVAREGEFNYGYTF. The CDR3 DNA is TGTGCCAGCAGCGTAGCTAGGGAGGGGGAATTTAACTATGGCTACACCTTC.

The J gene is TRBJ1-1, the V gene TRBV7-9; D remains ambiguous. The V end was cut by 5 bases, the J end by 4 bases, with 17 bases between. The CDR3 sequence is 15 residues long. Looked up from germline, CDR1 is SEHNR and CDR2 is FQNEAQ (reference sequence). The CDR3 loop reads CASSHSSPGSTEAFF. The CDR3 region has the DNA TGTGCCAGCAGCCATTCGTCCCCCGGGAGCACTGAAGCTTTCTTT.

This clone has more than one count but fewer than ten. The V call is TRBV4-1, the J call TRBJ1-5; D ambiguous. Per germline, CDR1 MGHRA and CDR2 YSYEKL. This CDR3 region has 20 residues. Trimming left V 0 bases short and J 7 bases short, with 28 bases between. For the CDR3, the DNA is TGCGCCAGCAGCCAAGATTTGGTAGGGAGTCGGACTGGGTCAGTGCAGCCCCAGCATTTT. Residues: CASSQDLVGSRTGSVQPQHF.